This TCR beta chain was retrieved from a study of T cell repertoires in cytomegalovirus infection. The overall study: Indicated by public TCR beta signatures were CMV infection and matching HLA type. Findings of the study overall: Within the response measured ex vivo, HLA-C-restricted CMV-specific TCR beta clonotypes were dominant. Cumulative frequency (of public TCR beta family members) identified carriers of CMV plus the relevant HLA.

TCRdb passed the reads through MiXCR, listing each CDR3 protein once. This sample has 400,000 to 550,000 distinct CDR3 sequences, with around 11% found just once. At least ten counts were recorded for this clonotype. What it recognizes is unknown. Germline V gene lookup returns CDR1 MNHEY and CDR2 SVGAGI. Trimming removed 2 bases from V and 2 bases from J, with 13 bases in between. The CDR3 extends over 16 amino acids. The rearrangement links TRBV6-5 to TRBJ2-1; unclear D gene. This TCR was recovered from a human donor in good health (CMV status not recorded). Some clones in this sample may be carry-over from other donors' samples. Sequencing was done on a sample of PBMCs. The CDR3 sequence is CASSYGQLTTYNEQFF. The DNA for the CDR3 is TGTGCCAGCAGTTACGGGCAGCTAACGACCTACAATGAGCAGTTCTTC.